The 4 T cell receptor beta chains below all came from one sample that was sequenced in a study of molecular identifiers for immune sequencing clone quantification. TCRdb called the PCR reads again in MiXCR, with one record for every CDR3 protein. The sample lists some 650,000 distinct CDR3 sequences; 15% to 20% were seen once. What was sequenced was naive CD8+ T cells from blood, with Jurkat cell RNA spiked in. Subset here: FACS-sorted CD8+CD4-CCR7+CD45RA+ naive T cells. These receptors came from a human donor in good health. Some libraries in this study had Jurkat cell RNA spiked in.

This clonotype came up many times. The chain carries TRBV27 and TRBJ1-5, with a possible D match to TRBD1 (5 bases). Between the trimmed V and J ends, which lost 2 bases and 5 bases, there was a span of 7 bases. This CDR3 spans 13 amino acids. Germline CDR1 is MNHEY and CDR2 is SMNVEV (reference sequence). CDR3 residues: CASSLQGDQPQHF. Written as DNA, the CDR3 is TGTGCCAGCAGTTTACAGGGAGATCAGCCCCAGCATTTT.

This clonotype was recorded many times. V is TRBV20-1 and J is TRBJ2-1; 8 bases fit TRBD1. Trimming removed 3 bases from V and 4 bases from J; junction bases left unmatched: 8. Germline V lookup: CDR1 DFQATT, CDR2 SNEGSKA (reference sequence). The CDR3 runs to 15 residues. The chain's CDR3 is CSASTTGDGYNEQFF. CDR3 in DNA: TGCAGTGCTAGCACGACAGGGGATGGGTACAATGAGCAGTTCTTC.

To note about this clonotype: Germline is not matched at one junction end, which may reflect a read error. The gene calls are TRBV27 and TRBJ1-3; no firm D call. CDR1 is MNHEY, CDR2 SMNVEV, per germline (reference sequence). The CDR3 loop spans 13 amino acids. The CDR3 DNA follows: TGTGCCAGCAGTCTGGACTCTGGAAACGCCATATATTTT. The encoded protein is CASSLDSGNAIYF.

The table lists this clonotype with many counts. This chain uses TRBV7-2 with TRBJ2-1, with 10 bases lining up with TRBD2. The germline CDR1 and CDR2 sequences are SGHTA and FQGNSA. The CDR3 is 14 amino acids. Trimming removed 1 base from V and 7 bases from J; junction bases left unmatched: 1. The CDR3 region is CASSLELAGNEQFF. The DNA for the CDR3 is TGTGCCAGCAGCTTAGAACTAGCGGGAAATGAGCAGTTCTTC. The full variable domain, rest sourced from reference TRBV7-2 and TRBJ2-1, is GAGVSQSPSNKVTEKGKDVELRCDPISGHTALYWYRQSLGQGLEFLIYFQGNSAPDKSGLPSDRFSAERTGGSVSTLTIQRTQQEDSAVYLCASSLELAGNEQFFGPGTRLTVL.